This TCR beta chain stems from a study of T-cell reconstitution after alpha-beta-depleted transplantation in children. This clonotype showed up many times. Unique molecular identifiers were incorporated when the TCRbeta library was constructed. One entry per CDR3 protein results from TCRdb running MiXCR on the PCR reads. There are more than 150,000 distinct CDR3 sequences in the sample; just over 14% occur only once, and approximately 13% lies in the top ten. The V gene lost 0 bases and the J gene lost 0 bases, with 4 bases spanning the gap. This CDR3 has 14 amino acids. Looked up from germline, CDR1 is MNHEY and CDR2 is SVGAGI.

This clonotype originated in a human donor who donated a stem cell graft to a child with acute lymphoblastic leukemia. The sample here was PBMCs from the stem cell graft donor, taken from the stem cell graft. The chain combines TRBV6-5 with TRBJ2-3; D unclear. CDR3 region: CASSYSSSTDTQYF. DNA for the CDR3: TGTGCCAGCAGTTACTCGAGCAGCACAGATACGCAGTATTTT.